These 21 T cell receptor beta chains share one sample of origin, sequenced in a study of cytomegalovirus exposure and HLA in healthy donors. Primers for the PCR totalled 60 Vbeta and 13 Jbeta. Assay: immunoSEQ multiplex PCR; the TCRdb copy retains only in-frame clones and omits some. Of about 190,000 clones listed, more than 70% were seen once; the top ten hold 0.25% to 0.3%. Material for sequencing was PBMCs. The receptor set was obtained from a boy aged 5-17 years in good health and CMV-seronegative.

The CDR3 coding sequence is TGTGCCAGCAGTGAATTGGAGAGGGCGGAAGAAAAACTGTTTTTT. Its protein is CASSELERAEEKLFF. V usage is TRBV25-1 and J usage is TRBJ1-4; D not certain. Germline V CDR1 and CDR2: MGHDK, SYGVNS. The CDR3 consists of 15 residues. V gave up 1 base and J gave up 8 bases, with 14 bases separating them.

V and J are TRBV6-6 and TRBJ2-3, with 12 bases fitting TRBD1. Losses at the gene ends were 8 bases for V and 5 bases for J; bases not matched to a gene: 11. The CDR3 is made up of 16 amino acids. Germline V gene data show CDR1 as MNHNY and CDR2 as SVGAGI (reference sequence). CDR3 bases: TGTGCCAGCCAACCACCGGGACAGGGGGCCGGAGATACGCAGTATTTT. Encoded protein: CASQPPGQGAGDTQYF.

In its sample, this clone was seen once. The chain employs TRBV29-1 and TRBJ1-2, with 9 bases fitting TRBD1. The V gene end was trimmed by 7 bases and the J gene end by 4 bases; junction bases not matched to a gene: 7. This CDR3 spans 13 amino acids. From germline, CDR1 is SQVTM and CDR2 ANQGSEA. The CDR3 bases are TGCAGCGCTAAAGACAGGGGGATCTATGGCTACACCTTC. Translated: CSAKDRGIYGYTF.

In this sample, this clone turned up a few times. The chain carries TRBV6-1 and TRBJ2-5; 9 bases line up with TRBD2. Looked up from germline, CDR1 is MNHNS and CDR2 is SASEGT. Trimming cost V 1 base and J 5 bases; bases outside gene matches: 5. The CDR3 is made up of 15 amino acids. The DNA for the CDR3 is TGTGCCAGCAGTGAAGGGGGCGGGAGGGCCGAGACCCAGTACTTC. The encoded protein is CASSEGGGRAETQYF.

This chain joins TRBV2 and TRBJ1-1; D is perhaps TRBD1 (6 bases). CDR3 length: 13 amino acids. The germline V gene has CDR1 SNHLY and CDR2 FYNNEI. Trimming removed 6 bases from V and 2 bases from J, with 10 bases in between. As DNA, the CDR3 is TGTGCCAGCAGCACCAGGGGTAACACTGAAGCTTTCTTT. This encodes CASSTRGNTEAFF.

The genes are TRBV4-2 and TRBJ2-3; 14 bases map to TRBD2. The germline CDR1 and CDR2 sequences are LGHNA and YNFKEQ. The CDR3 contains 20 residues. V lost 5 bases and J lost 1; bases outside the gene matches: 14. CDR3 nucleotide sequence: TGTGCCAGCAGCGAGATCCCGGGACTAGCGGGAGACTGGCGCACAGATACGCAGTATTTT. The encoded protein is CASSEIPGLAGDWRTDTQYF.

The V gene is TRBV28, the J gene TRBJ1-2; 8 bases align to TRBD1. The CDR3 runs to 15 residues. V trimming: 2 bases; J trimming: 4 bases; junction bases outside the gene matches: 6. Germline assignment: CDR1 MDHEN and CDR2 SYDVKM. The CDR3 DNA reads TGTGCCAGCAGTTTAGAGGGGACAGGAGCCTATGGCTACACCTTC. Encoded protein: CASSLEGTGAYGYTF.

This chain's CDR3 is CARGLSSGNTIYF. The CDR3 coding sequence is TGTGCCAGGGGACTGAGCTCTGGAAACACCATATATTTT. This chain uses TRBV7-9 with TRBJ1-3; tentative D call: TRBD1 (5 bases). V was cut by 9 bases and J by 0 bases, with 9 bases left in between. Germline CDR1 and CDR2: SEHNR and FQNEAQ (reference sequence). This CDR3 is 13 amino acids long.

V is TRBV29-1 and J is TRBJ2-2; no clear D. The CDR3 totals 11 residues. The V end was cut by 7 bases, the J end by 6 bases, with 9 bases between. Germline V CDR1 and CDR2: SQVTM, ANQGSEA. The CDR3 coding sequence is TGCAGCGGTGTGAGCGCCGGGGAGCTGTTTTTT. This translates into CSGVSAGELFF.

This sequence joins TRBV5-1 and TRBJ2-2, with TRBD2 matching over 7 bases. CDR1 SGHRS and CDR2 YFSETQ come from the germline V gene. CDR3 length: 16 amino acids. After removal of 3 bases from V and 1 base from J, the junction contained 6 bases not matched to a gene. DNA of the CDR3: TGCGCCAGCAGCTCCTCTAGCGGATTGAACACCGGGGAGCTGTTTTTT. Its protein is CASSSSSGLNTGELFF.

The chain uses TRBV7-6 and TRBJ1-6, with a tentative D call TRBD1 (6 bases). V dropped 5 bases and J dropped 9 bases, with 20 bases sitting between them. CDR3 length equals 16 residues. Per germline, CDR1 SGHVS and CDR2 FNYEAQ. CDR3 sequence reads: CASSPTRGGFSSPLHF. CDR3 DNA sequence: TGTGCCAGCAGCCCTACTAGGGGGGGGTTTAGTTCACCCCTCCACTTT. Full variable domain (remainder filled in from reference TRBV7-6 and TRBJ1-6): GAGVSQSPRYKVTKRGQDVALRCDPISGHVSLYWYRQALGQGPEFLTYFNYEAQQDKSGLPNDRFSAERPEGSISTLTIQRTEQRDSAMYRCASSPTRGGFSSPLHFGNGTRLTVT.

The rearrangement joins TRBV28 to TRBJ1-1, with TRBD1 matching 8 bases. This CDR3 has 14 amino acids. Germline V gene data show CDR1 as MDHEN and CDR2 as SYDVKM. V dropped 6 bases and J dropped 1; count of bases not matched to a gene: 4. CDR3 bases: TGTGCCAGCAGACAACAGGGGGAGAACACTGAAGCTTTCTTT. This encodes CASRQQGENTEAFF.

J is TRBJ1-2 and V is TRBV6-5, with 7 bases matching TRBD1. With 8 bases clipped from V and 8 bases from J, the junction kept 14 bases outside the gene matches. Germline V lookup: CDR1 MNHEY, CDR2 SVGAGI. The CDR3 extends over 14 amino acids. For the CDR3, the DNA is TGTGCCAGCTCTACCGGGACAGTAACCGGAGGCTACACCTTC. Translation gives CASSTGTVTGGYTF.

The chain joins TRBV29-1 to TRBJ1-1, with a tentative D call TRBD1 (6 bases). Trimming removed 6 bases at V and 1 base at J, with 12 bases between. CDR1 and CDR2 from the germline V gene are SQVTM and ANQGSEA. The CDR3 loop spans 13 amino acids. CDR3 residues: CSVGTKRNTEAFF. In DNA, the CDR3 is TGCAGCGTGGGGACAAAGAGGAACACTGAAGCTTTCTTT.

The chain carries TRBV6-5 and TRBJ1-2; D is unresolved. Germline loops: CDR1 MNHEY, CDR2 SVGAGI. Trimming shortened V by 2 bases and J by 4 bases, and 11 bases separated the two germline ends. The CDR3 extends over 14 amino acids. CDR3 protein: CASSYAARGYGYTF. CDR3 nucleotides: TGTGCCAGCAGTTACGCGGCCCGCGGCTATGGCTACACCTTC.

This clone has a single count. The chain has TRBV7-3 and TRBJ2-2; tentative D call: TRBD2 (6 bases). The germline V gene encodes CDR1 SGHTA and CDR2 FQGTGA. Trimming stripped 5 bases from V and 0 bases from J, with 13 bases between. The CDR3 is 16 amino acids. CDR3 region: CASSPRGGANTGELFF. DNA of the CDR3: TGTGCCAGCAGCCCGCGGGGCGGGGCGAACACCGGGGAGCTGTTTTTT.

This clone showed up just a few times. The rearrangement joins TRBV6-1 to TRBJ2-5, with a tentative D call TRBD1 (6 bases). V gave up 6 bases and J gave up 2 bases, with 7 bases separating them. From germline, CDR1 is MNHNS and CDR2 SASEGT. The length of the CDR3 is 12 residues. The CDR3 loop reads CASRRGQETQYF. CDR3 coding DNA: TGTGCCAGCAGAAGGGGGCAAGAGACCCAGTACTTC.

DNA of the CDR3: TGTGCCAGCAGCGGCAGTAACACTGAAGCTTTCTTT. As protein: CASSGSNTEAFF. The V call is TRBV9, the J call TRBJ1-1; D is unresolved. Trimming left V 3 bases short and J 2 bases short, with 5 bases between. The CDR3 covers 12 residues. From germline, CDR1 is SGDLS and CDR2 YYNGEE.

The CDR3 bases are TGTGCCAGCAGCGTAGCGGGGGCTGGGGCCAACGTCCTGACTTTC. Protein: CASSVAGAGANVLTF. This chain uses TRBV9 with TRBJ2-6, with a weak D call TRBD2 (6 bases). Trimming took 0 bases from V and 2 from J, leaving 6 bases between them. Germline CDR1 SGDLS, CDR2 YYNGEE. The CDR3 loop spans 15 amino acids.

This clone has only one observation. This sample includes further DNA sequences coding for the same CDR3. V and J are TRBV7-2 and TRBJ2-7, with 9 bases that match TRBD2. CDR1 is SGHTA, CDR2 FQGNSA, per germline. The CDR3 totals 14 residues. V dropped 2 bases and J dropped 2; count of bases not matched to a gene: 1. The CDR3 region is CASSLRGGAYEQYF. The CDR3 region has the DNA TGTGCCAGCAGCTTACGCGGGGGGGCCTACGAGCAGTACTTC.

V and J are TRBV2 and TRBJ2-5; D unresolved. The better agreement between TRBJ2-7 and the DNA end casts doubt on the J call. CDR3 size: 12 residues. The germline V gene encodes CDR1 SNHLY and CDR2 FYNNEI. CDR3 sequence reads: CASSESIYEQYF. The CDR3 DNA is TGTGCCAGCAGTGAAAGTATCTACGAGCAGTACTTC.